This T cell receptor (beta chain) came from a study of spatial heterogeneity in lung cancer. MiXCR was run by TCRdb on the 5' RACE reads, yielding one entry per CDR3 protein. The sample records 8,000 to 10,000 distinct CDR3 sequences, about 9% being singletons. V was trimmed by 2 bases and J by 0 bases, leaving 7 bases between them. Germline V gives CDR1 MNHEY, CDR2 SVGAGI. This CDR3 is 14 amino acids long. Points from the study as a whole: Mutation counts in tumors were tracked by counts of expanded intratumoral alpha and beta TCRs.

The time point is: sample taken at primary tumor resection. Unsorted samples of tumor, nontumor lung or frozen PBMC had their whole RNA sequenced. In its sample, this clonotype is medium-sized. What it binds is not known. The V call is TRBV6-5, the J call TRBJ1-1; D gene ambiguous. This clonotype was obtained from a female donor with early-stage non-small cell lung cancer. The starting material was lung tumor tissue, obtained at surgery. The CDR3 loop is CASSYEALNTEAFF. The CDR3 DNA reads TGTGCCAGCAGTTACGAGGCCTTGAACACTGAAGCTTTCTTT.